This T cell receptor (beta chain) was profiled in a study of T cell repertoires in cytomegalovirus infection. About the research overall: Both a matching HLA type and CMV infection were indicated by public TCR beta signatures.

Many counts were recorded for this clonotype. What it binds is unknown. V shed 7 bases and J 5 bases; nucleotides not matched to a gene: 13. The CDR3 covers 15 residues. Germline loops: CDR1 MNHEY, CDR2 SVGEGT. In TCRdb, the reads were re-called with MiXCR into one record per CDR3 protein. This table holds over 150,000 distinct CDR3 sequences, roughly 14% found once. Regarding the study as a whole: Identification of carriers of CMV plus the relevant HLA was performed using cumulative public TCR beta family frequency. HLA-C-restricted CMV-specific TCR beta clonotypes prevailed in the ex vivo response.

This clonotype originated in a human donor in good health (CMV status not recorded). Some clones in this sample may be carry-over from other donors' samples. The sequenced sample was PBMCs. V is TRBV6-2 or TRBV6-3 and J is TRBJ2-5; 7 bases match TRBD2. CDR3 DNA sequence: TGTGCCAGCACCACCTCCCGGCGGGAGACGGAGACCCAGTACTTC. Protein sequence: CASTTSRRETETQYF.